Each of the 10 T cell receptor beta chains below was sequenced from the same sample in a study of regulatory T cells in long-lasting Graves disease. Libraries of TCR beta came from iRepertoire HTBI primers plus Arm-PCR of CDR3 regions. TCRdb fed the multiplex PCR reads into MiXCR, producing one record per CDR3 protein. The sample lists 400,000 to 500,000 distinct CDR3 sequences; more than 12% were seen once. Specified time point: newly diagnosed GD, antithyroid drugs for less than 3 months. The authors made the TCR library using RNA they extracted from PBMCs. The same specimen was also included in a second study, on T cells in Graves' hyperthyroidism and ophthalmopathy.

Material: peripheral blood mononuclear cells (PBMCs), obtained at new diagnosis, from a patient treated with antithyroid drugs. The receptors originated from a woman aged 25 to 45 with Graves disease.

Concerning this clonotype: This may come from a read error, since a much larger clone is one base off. CDR3 DNA sequence: TGTGCCACCAGCAGAAACAGGGGGCCTGGAAACACCGTATATTTT. Residues: CATSRNRGPGNTVYF. The rearrangement links TRBV15 to TRBJ1-3; 9 bases are a match to TRBD1. Per the germline V gene, CDR1 is LNHNV and CDR2 is YYDKDF (reference sequence). The CDR3 runs 15 residues.

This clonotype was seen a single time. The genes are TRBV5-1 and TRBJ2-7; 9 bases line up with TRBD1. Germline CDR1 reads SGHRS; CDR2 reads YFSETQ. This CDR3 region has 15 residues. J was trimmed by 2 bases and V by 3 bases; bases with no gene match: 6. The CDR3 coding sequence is TGCGCCAGCAGCTGGGGACAGGGAGTGACCTACGAGCAGTACTTC. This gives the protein CASSWGQGVTYEQYF. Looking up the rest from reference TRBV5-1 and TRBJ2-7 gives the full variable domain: KAGVTQTPRYLIKTRGQQVTLSCSPISGHRSVSWYQQTPGQGLQFLFEYFSETQRNKGNFPGRFSGRQFSNSRSEMNVSTLELGDSALYLCASSWGQGVTYEQYFGPGTRLTVT.

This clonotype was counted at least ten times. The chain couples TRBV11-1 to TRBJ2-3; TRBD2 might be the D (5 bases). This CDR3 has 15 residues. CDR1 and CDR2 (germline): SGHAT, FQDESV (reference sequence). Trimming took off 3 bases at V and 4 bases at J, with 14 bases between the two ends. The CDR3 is CASSFSKASPDTQYF. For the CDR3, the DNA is TGTGCCAGCAGCTTCTCCAAGGCTAGCCCAGATACGCAGTATTTT.

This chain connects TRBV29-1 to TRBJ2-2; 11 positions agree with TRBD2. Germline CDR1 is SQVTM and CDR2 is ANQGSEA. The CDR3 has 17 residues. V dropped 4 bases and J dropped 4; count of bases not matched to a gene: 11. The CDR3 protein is CSVVGSGRAEGTGELFF. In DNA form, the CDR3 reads TGCAGCGTTGTAGGTAGCGGGAGGGCGGAGGGCACCGGGGAGCTGTTTTTT.

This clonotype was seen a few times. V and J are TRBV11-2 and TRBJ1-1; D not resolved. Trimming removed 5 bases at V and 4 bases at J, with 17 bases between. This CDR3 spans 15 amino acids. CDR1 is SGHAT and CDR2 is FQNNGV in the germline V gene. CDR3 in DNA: TGTGCCAGCAGCCAAGACTTGGCAGTTCCCACTGAAGCTTTCTTT. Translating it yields CASSQDLAVPTEAFF.

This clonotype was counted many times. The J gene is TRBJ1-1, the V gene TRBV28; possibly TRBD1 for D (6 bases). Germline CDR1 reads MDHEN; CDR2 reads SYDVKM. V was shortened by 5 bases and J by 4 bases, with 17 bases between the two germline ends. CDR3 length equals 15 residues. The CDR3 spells CASSPLVQGVTEAFF. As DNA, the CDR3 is TGTGCCAGCAGTCCCCTGGTACAGGGAGTCACTGAAGCTTTCTTT.

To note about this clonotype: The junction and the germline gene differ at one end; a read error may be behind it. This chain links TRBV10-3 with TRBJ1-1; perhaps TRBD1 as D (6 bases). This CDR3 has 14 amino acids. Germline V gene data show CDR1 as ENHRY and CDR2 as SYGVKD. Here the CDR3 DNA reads TGTGCCGTCAGGAACAGGGAGACGGACACTGAAGCTTTCTTT. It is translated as CAVRNRETDTEAFF.

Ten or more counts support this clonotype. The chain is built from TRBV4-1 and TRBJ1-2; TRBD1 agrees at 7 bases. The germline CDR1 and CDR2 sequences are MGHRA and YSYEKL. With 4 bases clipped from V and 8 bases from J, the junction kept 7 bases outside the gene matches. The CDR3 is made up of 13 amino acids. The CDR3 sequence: CASSPWTGKGYTF. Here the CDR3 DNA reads TGCGCCAGCAGCCCCTGGACAGGAAAAGGCTACACCTTC.

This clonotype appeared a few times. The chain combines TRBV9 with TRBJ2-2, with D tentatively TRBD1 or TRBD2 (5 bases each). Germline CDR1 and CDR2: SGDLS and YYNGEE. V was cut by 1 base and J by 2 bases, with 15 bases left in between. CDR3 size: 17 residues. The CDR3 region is CASSVWGTPTNTGELFF. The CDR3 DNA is TGTGCCAGCAGCGTATGGGGGACCCCTACCAACACCGGGGAGCTGTTTTTT.

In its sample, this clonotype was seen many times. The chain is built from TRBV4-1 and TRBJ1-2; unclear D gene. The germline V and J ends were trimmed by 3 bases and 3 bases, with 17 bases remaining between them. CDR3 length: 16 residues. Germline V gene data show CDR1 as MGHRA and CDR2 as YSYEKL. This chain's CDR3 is CASSHLWFGDDYGYTF. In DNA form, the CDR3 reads TGCGCCAGCAGCCACCTTTGGTTTGGGGATGACTATGGCTACACCTTC.